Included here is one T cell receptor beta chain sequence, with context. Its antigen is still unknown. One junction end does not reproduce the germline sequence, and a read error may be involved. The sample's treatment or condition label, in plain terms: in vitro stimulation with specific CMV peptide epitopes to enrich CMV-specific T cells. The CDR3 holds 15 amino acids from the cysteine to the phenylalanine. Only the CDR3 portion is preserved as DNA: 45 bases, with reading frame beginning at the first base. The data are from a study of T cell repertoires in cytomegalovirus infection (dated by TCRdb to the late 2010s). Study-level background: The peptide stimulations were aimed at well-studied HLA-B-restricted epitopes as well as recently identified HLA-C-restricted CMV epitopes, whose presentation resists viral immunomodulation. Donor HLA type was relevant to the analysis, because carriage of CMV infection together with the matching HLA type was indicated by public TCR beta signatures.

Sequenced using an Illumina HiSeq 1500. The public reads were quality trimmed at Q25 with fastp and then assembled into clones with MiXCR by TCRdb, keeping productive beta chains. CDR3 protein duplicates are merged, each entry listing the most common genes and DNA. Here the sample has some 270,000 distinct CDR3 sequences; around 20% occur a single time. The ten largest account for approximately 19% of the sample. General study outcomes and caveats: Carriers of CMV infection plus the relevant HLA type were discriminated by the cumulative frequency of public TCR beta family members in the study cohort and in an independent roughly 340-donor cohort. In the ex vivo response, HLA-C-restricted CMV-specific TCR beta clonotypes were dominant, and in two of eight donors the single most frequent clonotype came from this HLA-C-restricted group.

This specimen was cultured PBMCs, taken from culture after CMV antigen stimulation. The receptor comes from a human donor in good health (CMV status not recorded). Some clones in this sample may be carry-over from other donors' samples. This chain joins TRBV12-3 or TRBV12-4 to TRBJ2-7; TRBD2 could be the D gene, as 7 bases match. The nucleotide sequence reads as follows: TGTGCCAGCAGTTTAGTCCCTACATGGCGGGGGCTCTATGACTTC. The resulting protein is CASSLVPTWRGLYDF.